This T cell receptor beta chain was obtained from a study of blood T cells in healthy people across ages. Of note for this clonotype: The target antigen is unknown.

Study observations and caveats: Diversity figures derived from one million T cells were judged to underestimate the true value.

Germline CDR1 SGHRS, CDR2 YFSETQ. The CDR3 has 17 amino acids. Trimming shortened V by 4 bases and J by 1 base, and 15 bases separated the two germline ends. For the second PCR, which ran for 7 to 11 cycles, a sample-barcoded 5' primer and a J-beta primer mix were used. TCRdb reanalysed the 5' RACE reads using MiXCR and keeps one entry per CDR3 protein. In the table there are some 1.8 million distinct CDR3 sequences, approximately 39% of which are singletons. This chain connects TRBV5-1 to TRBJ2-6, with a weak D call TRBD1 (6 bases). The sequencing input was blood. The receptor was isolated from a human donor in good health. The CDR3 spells CASSATLGGSGANVLTF. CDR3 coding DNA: TGCGCCAGCAGCGCGACCTTAGGGGGTTCTGGGGCCAACGTCCTGACTTTC.